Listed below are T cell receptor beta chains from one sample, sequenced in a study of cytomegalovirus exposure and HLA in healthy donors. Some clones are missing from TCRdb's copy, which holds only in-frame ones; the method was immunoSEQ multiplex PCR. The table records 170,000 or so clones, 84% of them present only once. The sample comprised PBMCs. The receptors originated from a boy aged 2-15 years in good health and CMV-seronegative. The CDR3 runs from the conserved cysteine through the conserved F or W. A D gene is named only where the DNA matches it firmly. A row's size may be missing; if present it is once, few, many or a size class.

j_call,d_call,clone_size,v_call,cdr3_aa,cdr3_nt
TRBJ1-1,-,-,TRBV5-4,CASSWTSPTGAEAFF,TGTGCCAGCAGCTGGACGTCGCCTACAGGCGCTGAAGCTTTCTTT
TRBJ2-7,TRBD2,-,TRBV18,CASSPPSGGRAANEQYF,TGTGCCAGCTCACCACCCTCGGGCGGGAGGGCCGCTAACGAGCAGTACTTC
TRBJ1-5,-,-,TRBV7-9,CASSLRGGQPQHF,TGTGCCAGCAGCTTGAGGGGAGGTCAGCCCCAGCATTTT
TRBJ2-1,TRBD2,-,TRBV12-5,CASGFGTSGVYSYNEQFF,TGTGCTAGTGGTTTTGGGACTAGCGGTGTCTACTCCTACAATGAGCAGTTCTTC
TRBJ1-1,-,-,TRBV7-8,CASSLGGHGFDTTEAFF,TGTGCCAGCAGCTTAGGAGGACACGGATTTGATACAACTGAAGCTTTCTTT
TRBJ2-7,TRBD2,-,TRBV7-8,CASSLARLAGAEQYF,TGTGCCAGCAGCTTAGCTAGGCTAGCGGGAGCCGAGCAGTACTTC
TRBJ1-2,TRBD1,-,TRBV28,CASSLGQANYGYTF,TGTGCCAGCAGTCTGGGACAGGCCAACTATGGCTACACCTTC
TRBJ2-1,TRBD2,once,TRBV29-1,CSVEDPELAGVEQFF,TGCAGCGTTGAAGATCCGGAACTAGCGGGAGTTGAGCAGTTCTTC
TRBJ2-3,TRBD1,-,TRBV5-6,CASSFRQGSPTDTQYF,TGTGCCAGCAGCTTTCGACAGGGGAGCCCCACAGATACGCAGTATTTT
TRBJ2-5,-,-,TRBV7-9,CASSRRHGQETQYF,TGTGCCAGCAGCAGACGACACGGACAAGAGACCCAGTACTTC
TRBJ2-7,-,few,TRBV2,CASSWDTRSSYEQYF,TGTGCCAGCAGCTGGGACACCAGAAGCTCCTACGAGCAGTACTTC
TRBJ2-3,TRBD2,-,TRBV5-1,CASSLGFRAGGANTQYF,TGCGCCAGCAGCTTGGGATTCCGAGCGGGAGGGGCGAATACGCAGTATTTT
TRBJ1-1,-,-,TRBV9,CASSVATGDGVAFF,TGTGCCAGCAGCGTAGCTACGGGGGACGGGGTAGCTTTCTTT
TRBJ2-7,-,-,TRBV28,CASRVASSYEQYF,TGTGCCAGCAGGGTGGCAAGCTCCTACGAGCAGTACTTC
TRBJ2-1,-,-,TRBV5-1,CASSVTRVTEQFF,TGCGCCAGCAGCGTGACTCGAGTGACCGAGCAGTTCTTC
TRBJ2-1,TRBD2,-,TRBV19,CASSPSRTSASYNEQFF,TGTGCCAGTAGTCCATCACGGACTAGCGCCTCCTACAATGAGCAGTTCTTC
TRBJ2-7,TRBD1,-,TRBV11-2,CASRYQKGAGYEQYF,TGTGCCAGCAGGTATCAGAAGGGGGCTGGTTACGAGCAGTACTTC
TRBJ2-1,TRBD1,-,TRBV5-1,CASSLADRQGSHEQFF,TGCGCCAGCAGCTTGGCGGACAGGCAGGGTTCCCATGAGCAGTTCTTC
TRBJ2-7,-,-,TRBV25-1,CASSERGYNSYEQYF,TGTGCCAGCAGTGAACGCGGATATAACTCCTACGAGCAGTACTTC
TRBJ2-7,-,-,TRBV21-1,CASSKAQNLSYEQYF,TGTGCCAGCAGCAAAGCACAGAACCTCTCCTACGAGCAGTACTTC
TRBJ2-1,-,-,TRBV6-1,CASSESGQIMLEQFF,TGTGCCAGCAGTGAAAGCGGACAGATAATGCTGGAGCAGTTCTTC
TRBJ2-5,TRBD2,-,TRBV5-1,CASSLDSGKETQYF,TGCGCCAGCAGCTTGGATAGCGGGAAAGAGACCCAGTACTTC
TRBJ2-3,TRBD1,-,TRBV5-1,CASSSRDRSTDTQYF,TGCGCCAGCAGCTCGCGGGACAGGTCCACAGATACGCAGTATTTT
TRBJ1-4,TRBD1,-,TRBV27,CASSHSTGVSNEKLFF,TGTGCCAGCAGTCACAGCACAGGGGTTTCTAATGAAAAACTGTTTTTT
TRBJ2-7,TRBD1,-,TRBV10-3,CAIRPDRGLYEQYF,TGTGCCATCAGACCGGACAGGGGACTCTACGAGCAGTACTTC
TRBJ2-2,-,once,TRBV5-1,CASSLMSGNTGELFF,TGCGCCAGCAGCTTGATGAGCGGAAACACCGGGGAGCTGTTTTTT
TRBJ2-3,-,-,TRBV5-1,CASSGPLPSTDTQYF,TGCGCCAGCAGCGGTCCTCTACCTAGCACAGATACGCAGTATTTT
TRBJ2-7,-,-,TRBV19,CASSRSGGGDEQYF,TGTGCCAGTAGTAGGTCCGGGGGAGGTGACGAGCAGTACTTC
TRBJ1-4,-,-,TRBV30,CAWSVRSGSGEKLFF,TGTGCCTGGAGTGTACGATCCGGGAGTGGAGAAAAACTGTTTTTT
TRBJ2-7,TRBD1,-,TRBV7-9,CASSVWDRGSTEQYF,TGTGCCAGCAGCGTTTGGGACAGGGGATCAACCGAGCAGTACTTC
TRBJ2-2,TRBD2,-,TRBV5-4,CASNREEGTGELFF,TGTGCCAGCAACCGGGAGGAGGGCACCGGGGAGCTGTTTTTT
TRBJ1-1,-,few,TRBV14,CASSPPAGNTEAFF,TGTGCCAGCAGCCCCCCAGCAGGAAACACTGAAGCTTTCTTT
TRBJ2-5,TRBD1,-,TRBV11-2,CASSLRGQFQETQYF,TGTGCCAGCAGCCTCAGGGGGCAATTCCAAGAGACCCAGTACTTC
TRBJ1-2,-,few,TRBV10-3,CAISENTDYGYTF,TGTGCCATCAGTGAGAATACAGATTATGGCTACACCTTC
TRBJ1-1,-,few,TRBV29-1,CSVSTFTEAFF,TGCAGCGTTTCAACATTCACTGAAGCTTTCTTT
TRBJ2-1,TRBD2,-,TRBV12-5,CASGLVFAGGYNEQFF,TGTGCTAGTGGTTTGGTATTCGCGGGAGGGTACAATGAGCAGTTCTTC
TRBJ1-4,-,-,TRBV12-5,CASGLPAKGGTNEKLFF,TGTGCTAGTGGTTTGCCTGCCAAGGGAGGAACTAATGAAAAACTGTTTTTT
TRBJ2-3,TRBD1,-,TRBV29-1,CSFWTGIGDTQYF,TGCAGCTTCTGGACAGGGATTGGAGATACGCAGTATTTT
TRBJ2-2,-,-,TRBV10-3,CAISESSVRGGELFF,TGTGCCATCAGTGAGTCGTCAGTCCGTGGCGGGGAGCTGTTTTTT
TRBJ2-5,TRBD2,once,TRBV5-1,CASRVQGTSAQETQYF,TGCGCCAGCAGAGTACAAGGAACTAGCGCCCAAGAGACCCAGTACTTC
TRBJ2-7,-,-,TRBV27,CASSFWTAPYEQYF,TGTGCCAGCAGTTTTTGGACAGCCCCCTACGAGCAGTACTTC
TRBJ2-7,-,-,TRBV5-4,CASSLDMAHEQYF,TGTGCCAGCAGCTTGGATATGGCCCACGAGCAGTACTTC
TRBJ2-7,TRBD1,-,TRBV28,CASSPVGTGGDEQYF,TGTGCCAGCAGCCCTGTGGGGACAGGGGGCGACGAGCAGTACTTC
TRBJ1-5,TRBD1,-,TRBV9,CASSLKDRGNQPQHF,TGTGCCAGCAGCTTAAAGGACAGGGGCAATCAGCCCCAGCATTTT
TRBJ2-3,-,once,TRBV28,CASTSTGLIRTDTQYF,TGTGCCAGCACCTCTACCGGACTAATAAGGACAGATACGCAGTATTTT
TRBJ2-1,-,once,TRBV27,CASSPGTYNEQFF,TGTGCCAGCAGCCCCGGGACTTACAATGAGCAGTTCTTC
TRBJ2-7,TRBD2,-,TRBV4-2,CASSQVLIAGGPKEQYF,TGTGCCAGCAGCCAAGTCCTCATAGCGGGAGGGCCGAAGGAGCAGTACTTC
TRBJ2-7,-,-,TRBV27,CASSLLGGYEQYF,TGTGCCAGCAGTTTATTAGGAGGGTACGAGCAGTACTTC
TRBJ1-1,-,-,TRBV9,CASSVGGANTEAFF,TGTGCCAGCAGCGTCGGTGGGGCGAACACTGAAGCTTTCTTT